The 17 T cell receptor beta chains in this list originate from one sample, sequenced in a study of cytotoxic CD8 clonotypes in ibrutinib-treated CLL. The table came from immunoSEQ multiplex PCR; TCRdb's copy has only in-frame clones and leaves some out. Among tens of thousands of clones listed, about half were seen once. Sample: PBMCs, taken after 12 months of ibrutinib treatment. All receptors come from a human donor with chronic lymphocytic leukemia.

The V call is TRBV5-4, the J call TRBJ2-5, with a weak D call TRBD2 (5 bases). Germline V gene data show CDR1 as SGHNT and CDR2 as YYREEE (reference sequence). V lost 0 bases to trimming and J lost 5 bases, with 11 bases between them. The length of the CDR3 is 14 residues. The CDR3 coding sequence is TGTGCCAGCAGCTTGGGGGAGTCACTCGAGACCCAGTACTTC. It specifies CASSLGESLETQYF.

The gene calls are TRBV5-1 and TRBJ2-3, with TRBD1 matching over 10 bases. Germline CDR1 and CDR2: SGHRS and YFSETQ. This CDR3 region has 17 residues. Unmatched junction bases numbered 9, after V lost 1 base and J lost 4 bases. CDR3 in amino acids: CASSLRYGTGVADTQYF. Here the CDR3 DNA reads TGCGCCAGCAGCTTGCGATACGGGACAGGGGTCGCAGATACGCAGTATTTT.

CDR3 coding DNA: TGCAGCGTTGAGAGCCAGGAAGCATACAATGAGCAGTTCTTC. Translation gives CSVESQEAYNEQFF. The chain employs TRBV29-1 and TRBJ2-1; no reliable D call. The germline V gene encodes CDR1 SQVTM and CDR2 ANQGSEA. V lost 3 bases and J lost 4, with 13 bases in between. This CDR3 contains 14 residues.

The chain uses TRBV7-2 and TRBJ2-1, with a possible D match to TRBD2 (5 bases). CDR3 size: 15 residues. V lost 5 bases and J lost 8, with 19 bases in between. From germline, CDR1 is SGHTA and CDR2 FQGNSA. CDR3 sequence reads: CASSPTRLAGDEQFF. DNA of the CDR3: TGTGCCAGCAGCCCAACGCGGCTAGCAGGCGATGAGCAGTTCTTC.

CDR3 amino acids: CASSIFGGERREQYF. For the CDR3, the DNA is TGTGCCAGTAGTATATTCGGCGGGGAGCGACGCGAGCAGTACTTC. The chain couples TRBV19 to TRBJ2-7, with D perhaps TRBD2 (6 bases). CDR1 is LNHDA, CDR2 SQIVND, per germline (reference sequence). V lost 2 bases and J 6 bases, leaving 17 bases between the germline ends. The CDR3 is 15 residues long.

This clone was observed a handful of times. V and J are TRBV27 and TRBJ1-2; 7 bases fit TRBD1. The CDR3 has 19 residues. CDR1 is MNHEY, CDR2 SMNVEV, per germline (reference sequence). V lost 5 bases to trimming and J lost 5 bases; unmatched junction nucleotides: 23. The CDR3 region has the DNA TGTGCCAGCAGTCCCTCGACCGGACAGGCTAATCCCAACCTATATGGCTACACCTTC. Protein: CASSPSTGQANPNLYGYTF.

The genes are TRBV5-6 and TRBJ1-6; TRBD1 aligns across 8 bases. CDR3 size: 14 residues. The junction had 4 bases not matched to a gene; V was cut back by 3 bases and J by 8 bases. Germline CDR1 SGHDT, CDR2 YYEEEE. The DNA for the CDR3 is TGTGCCAGCAGCTCCGGACAGGGCTATTCACCCCTCCACTTT. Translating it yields CASSSGQGYSPLHF.

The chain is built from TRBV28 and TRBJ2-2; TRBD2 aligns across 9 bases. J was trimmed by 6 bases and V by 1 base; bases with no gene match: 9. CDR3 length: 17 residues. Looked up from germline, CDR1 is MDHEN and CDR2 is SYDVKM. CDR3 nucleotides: TGTGCCAGCAGTTTATTGGTGGCTAGCGGGATCGCCGGGGAGCTGTTTTTT. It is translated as CASSLLVASGIAGELFF.

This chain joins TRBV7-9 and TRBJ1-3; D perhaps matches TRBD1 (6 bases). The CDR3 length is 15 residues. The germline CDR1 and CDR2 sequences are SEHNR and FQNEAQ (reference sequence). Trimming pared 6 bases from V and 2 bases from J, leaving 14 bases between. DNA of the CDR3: TGTGCCAGCAGTCGTCTCACAGGGACTGGAAACACCATATATTTT. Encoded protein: CASSRLTGTGNTIYF.

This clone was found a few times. The CDR3 DNA reads TGTGCCAGCAGCGTAGAGGGCGGGAGGTCCTACGAGCAGTACTTC. As protein: CASSVEGGRSYEQYF. V is TRBV9 and J is TRBJ2-7; 8 nucleotides match TRBD2. V gave up 0 bases and J gave up 1 base; unmatched junction bases: 3. CDR1 and CDR2 from the germline V gene are SGDLS and YYNGEE. There are 15 residues in the CDR3.

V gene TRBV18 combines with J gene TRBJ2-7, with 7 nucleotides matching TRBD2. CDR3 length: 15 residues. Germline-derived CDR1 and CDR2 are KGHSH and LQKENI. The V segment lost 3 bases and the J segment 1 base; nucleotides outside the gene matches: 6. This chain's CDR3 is CASSPGGIMSYEQYF. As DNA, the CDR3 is TGTGCCAGCTCACCGGGGGGGATCATGTCCTACGAGCAGTACTTC.

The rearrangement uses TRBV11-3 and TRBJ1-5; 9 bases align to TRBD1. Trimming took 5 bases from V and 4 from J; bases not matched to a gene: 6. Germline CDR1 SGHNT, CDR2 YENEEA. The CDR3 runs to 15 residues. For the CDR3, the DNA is TGTGCCAGCAGCCCGACCGGACAGGGGAATCAGCCCCAGCATTTT. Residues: CASSPTGQGNQPQHF.

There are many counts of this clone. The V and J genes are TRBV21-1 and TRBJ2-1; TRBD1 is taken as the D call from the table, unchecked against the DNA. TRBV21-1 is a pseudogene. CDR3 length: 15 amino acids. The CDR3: CASSKAQGSYNEQFF. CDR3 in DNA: TGTGCCAGCAGCAAAGCTCAGGGCTCCTACAATGAGCAGTTCTTC.

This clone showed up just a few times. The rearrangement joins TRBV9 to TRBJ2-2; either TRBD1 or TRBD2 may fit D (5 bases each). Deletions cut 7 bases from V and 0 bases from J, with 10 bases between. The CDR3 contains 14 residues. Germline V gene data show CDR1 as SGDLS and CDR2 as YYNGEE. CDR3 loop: CASSREPNTGELFF. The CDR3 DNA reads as TGTGCCAGCTCCAGGGAGCCGAACACCGGGGAGCTGTTTTTT.

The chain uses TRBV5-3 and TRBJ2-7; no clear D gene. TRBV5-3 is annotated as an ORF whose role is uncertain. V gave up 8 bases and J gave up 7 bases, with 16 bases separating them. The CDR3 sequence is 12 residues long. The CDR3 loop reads CASSGQLSEQYF. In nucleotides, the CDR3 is TGTGCCAGCTCCGGGCAGCTGAGTGAGCAGTACTTC.

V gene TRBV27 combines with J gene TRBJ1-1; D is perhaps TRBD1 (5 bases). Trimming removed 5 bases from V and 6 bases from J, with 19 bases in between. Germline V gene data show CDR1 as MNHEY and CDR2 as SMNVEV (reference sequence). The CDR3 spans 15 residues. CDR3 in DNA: TGTGCCAGCAGTCCCCGGAGGGGAGGCCGCCCTGAAGCTTTCTTT. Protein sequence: CASSPRRGGRPEAFF.

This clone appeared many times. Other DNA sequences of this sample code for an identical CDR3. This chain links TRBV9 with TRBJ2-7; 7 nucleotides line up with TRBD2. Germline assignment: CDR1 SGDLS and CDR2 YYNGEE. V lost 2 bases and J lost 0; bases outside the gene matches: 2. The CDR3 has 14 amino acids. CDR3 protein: CASSVGGSSYEQYF. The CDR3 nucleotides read TGTGCCAGCAGCGTGGGCGGGAGCTCCTACGAGCAGTACTTC.